This passage covers 20 T cell receptor beta chains from one sample sequenced in a study of Tregs in tolerant kidney transplant recipients. The method was immunoSEQ multiplex PCR; TCRdb's version includes in-frame clones alone and lacks a portion of them. The table lists tens of thousands of clones. The sequencing used CD8+ T cells from blood, collected before the transplant. The receptor source for this set is a human donor who received a combined kidney and bone marrow transplant.

Turning to this clone: The read ends 3 residues shy of where the CDR3 ends; the end is completed using the germline J gene. The gene calls are TRBV6-2 or TRBV6-3 and TRBJ2-7, with D maybe TRBD1 (5 bases). Deletions cut 2 bases from V and 1 base from J, with 9 bases between. The CDR3 runs 14 residues. The germline V gene has CDR1 MNHEY and CDR2 SVGEGT. CDR3 bases read: TGTGCCAGCAGTTACGGGCAGGGATCCTACGAG. Residues: CASSYGQGSYE. The CDR3, in full, reads CASSYGQGSYEQYF.

To note about this clone: Coverage ceases 3 residues before the CDR3 finishes, and the germline J gene fills in the end. V is TRBV19 and J is TRBJ2-7; 7 nucleotides line up with TRBD2. The length of the CDR3 is 14 residues. The V segment lost 4 bases and the J segment 1 base; nucleotides outside the gene matches: 4. Germline CDR1 LNHDA, CDR2 SQIVND (reference sequence). CDR3 protein: CASSSGGLSYEQYF. CDR3 DNA (partial): TGTGCCAGTAGTAGTGGGGGACTATCCTACGAG.

Notes on this clone: Read coverage stops 3 residues before the CDR3 terminus; the germline J gene supplies the remainder. The rearrangement links TRBV19 to TRBJ1-2; 9 bases fit TRBD1. V gave up 7 bases and J gave up 4 bases; unmatched junction bases: 10. This CDR3 comprises 15 residues. Looked up from germline, CDR1 is LNHDA and CDR2 is SQIVND (reference sequence). The CDR3 protein is CASTHGTGLLYGYTF. The DNA read from the CDR3 is TGTGCCAGTACCCACGGGACAGGGTTACTCTATGGC.

Points on this clone: The read ends 3 residues before the CDR3 terminus; that terminus is restored from the germline J gene. The chain has TRBV12-5 and TRBJ2-1, with D hard to call. Trimming took off 0 bases at V and 9 bases at J, with 6 bases between the two ends. The germline V gene encodes CDR1 LGHNT and CDR2 FRNRAP. The length of the CDR3 is 12 residues. Partial CDR3 DNA: TGTGCTAGTGGTTTGGTACTAAGTGAG. It codes for CASGLVLSE. The entire CDR3 sequence reads CASGLVLSEQFF.

Note on this clone: With the read ending 3 residues before the CDR3 end, the germline J gene is used to fill in that end. The chain uses TRBV20-1 and TRBJ1-1; TRBD1 might be the D (5 bases). CDR3 length: 13 residues. The germline CDR1 and CDR2 sequences are DFQATT and SNEGSKA (reference sequence). The ends were cut back, 4 bases at V and 0 bases at J, with 9 bases in the middle. The chain's CDR3 is CSAKGVMNTEAFF. The part of the CDR3 DNA that was read is TGCAGTGCTAAAGGGGTTATGAACACTGAA.

To note about this clone: The observed sequence ends 3 residues before the CDR3 terminus, with the missing tail filled in from the germline J gene. The chain employs TRBV13 and TRBJ2-2; 7 positions match TRBD1. This CDR3 is built from 15 residues. In germline, CDR1 is PRHDT, CDR2 FYEKMQ (reference sequence). Germline trimming cut 1 base from V and 4 bases from J; bases unmatched to any gene: 3. CDR3 residues: CASSLVRGRTGELFF. The sequenced CDR3 bases are TGTGCCAGCAGCTTAGTTAGGGGGCGCACCGGGGAG. Full variable domain (remainder filled in from reference TRBV13 and TRBJ2-2): AAGVIQSPRHLIKEKRETATLKCYPIPRHDTVYWYQQGPGQDPQFLISFYEKMQSDKGSIPDRFSAQQFSDYHSELNMSSLELGDSALYFCASSLVRGRTGELFFGEGSRLTVL.

As to this clone: The read is 3 residues too short to cover the CDR3 end, so that end is filled in from the germline J gene. The V gene is TRBV11-2, the J gene TRBJ2-7; D gene ambiguous. This CDR3 has 12 amino acids. The V end was cut by 4 bases, the J end by 2 bases, with 6 bases between. CDR1 SGHAT and CDR2 FQNNGV come from the germline V gene. This CDR3 reads CASSSATYEQYF. Incomplete CDR3 DNA: TGTGCCAGCAGCTCTGCTACCTACGAG.

Turning to this clone: With the read ending 3 residues before the CDR3 end, the germline J gene is used to fill in that end. The chain employs TRBV29-1 and TRBJ1-1; no clear D. The ends were cut back, 5 bases at V and 3 bases at J, with 13 bases in the middle. Germline CDR1 and CDR2: SQVTM and ANQGSEA. This CDR3 region has 13 residues. The CDR3 bases that were read are TGCAGCGTTACAATCACCTCCGACACTGAA. Its translation: CSVTITSDTE. The whole CDR3 protein reads CSVTITSDTEAFF.

With respect to this clone: The junction shows a germline mismatch at one end, possibly a read error. The sequence runs out 3 residues before the end of the CDR3; the remainder is reconstructed from the germline J gene. This chain uses TRBV6-4 with TRBJ1-1; TRBD1 matches at 9 bases. Germline loops: CDR1 MRHNA, CDR2 SNTAGT. This CDR3 has 17 amino acids. CDR3 DNA, as far as it was read: TGTGCCAGCAGCGACTTATTGTACAGGGGGCCGAACACTGAA. It yields the protein CASSDLLYRGPNTE. The full CDR3 sequence reads CASSDLLYRGPNTEAFF.

As regards this clone: The CDR3 is cut off 3 residues early in the read; its end comes from the germline J gene. The gene calls are TRBV5-6 and TRBJ1-2; maybe TRBD1 (6 bases). The CDR3 is 15 residues long. Deletions cut 0 bases from V and 4 bases from J, with 13 bases between. Germline CDR1 and CDR2: SGHDT and YYEEEE. The sequenced part of the CDR3 DNA is TGTGCCAGCAGCTTGGGGGGGCGGCCCTTCTATGGC. This codes for CASSLGGRPFYG. The whole CDR3 protein reads CASSLGGRPFYGYTF. The variable domain in full, with the rest retrieved from reference TRBV5-6 and TRBJ1-2, is DAGVTQSPTHLIKTRGQQVTLRCSPKSGHDTVSWYQQALGQGPQFIFQYYEEEERQRGNFPDRFSGHQFPNYSSELNVNALLLGDSALYLCASSLGGRPFYGYTFGSGTRLTVV.

As for this clone: The CDR3 end is not reached by the read, which stops 3 residues before it; the germline J gene fills it in. The gene calls are TRBV18 and TRBJ2-7; the D gene is possibly TRBD1 (5 bases). The germline CDR1 and CDR2 sequences are KGHSH and LQKENI. Trimming stripped 6 bases from V and 2 bases from J, with 14 bases between. There are 14 residues in the CDR3. This chain's CDR3 is CASSWEQAPYEQYF. Partial CDR3 DNA: TGTGCCAGCTCGTGGGAACAGGCCCCCTACGAG.

CDR3 protein: CASSSDPGTAGDRGETQYF. The CDR3 DNA, read in part, is TGTGCCAGCAGCTCAGACCCGGGGACAGCTGGGGACAGGGGGGAGACC. The J gene is TRBJ2-5, the V gene TRBV7-1; 11 nucleotides line up with TRBD1. The read falls 3 residues short of the CDR3 end, and the missing part is taken from the germline J gene. TRBV7-1 belongs to the ORF category, with a function that is uncertain. There are 19 residues in the CDR3. The V and J ends lost 1 base and 5 bases, in that order; junction bases with no gene match: 15.

Concerning this clone itself: The CDR3 extends 3 residues past the end of the read, so its final part is completed from the germline J gene. V and J are TRBV7-9 and TRBJ2-7; the D gene is possibly TRBD1 (6 bases). The CDR3 sequence is 12 residues long. V shed 3 bases and J shed 5 bases, with 8 bases lying between them. Per the germline V gene, CDR1 is SEHNR and CDR2 is FQNEAQ (reference sequence). The CDR3 spells CASSLSGDEQYF. The part of the CDR3 DNA that was read is TGTGCCAGCAGCTTGTCAGGGGACGAG.

A remark on this clone: The CDR3 is cut off 3 residues early in the read; its end comes from the germline J gene. The chain has TRBV27 and TRBJ2-2; TRBD2 agrees at 12 bases. This CDR3 spans 19 amino acids. Germline V lookup: CDR1 MNHEY, CDR2 SMNVEV (reference sequence). With 5 bases clipped from V and 7 bases from J, the junction kept 17 bases outside the gene matches. CDR3 region: CASSTRQFRLAGVVGELFF. The sequenced part of the CDR3 DNA is TGTGCCAGCAGTACGAGACAGTTTAGACTAGCGGGAGTTGTCGGGGAG.

Remarks on this clone: The observed sequence ends 3 residues before the CDR3 terminus, with the missing tail filled in from the germline J gene. The chain uses TRBV7-9 and TRBJ2-1; no definite D call. This CDR3 is 13 amino acids long. V lost 7 bases to trimming and J lost 4 bases, with 11 bases between them. In germline, CDR1 is SEHNR, CDR2 FQNEAQ (reference sequence). The covered CDR3 bases are TGTGCCAGCAAGGTCTCTCCATACAATGAG. It is translated as CASKVSPYNE. The whole CDR3 reads CASKVSPYNEQFF.

For this clone: The CDR3 goes on 3 residues after the read ends, and that part is filled in from the germline J gene. The chain has TRBV19 and TRBJ2-1, with TRBD2 matching over 7 bases. CDR3 size: 17 residues. Germline-derived CDR1 and CDR2 are LNHDA and SQIVND (reference sequence). J lost 5 bases, V lost 7 bases, and 17 bases had no gene match. CDR3 protein: CASTVFVAGVSHNEQFF. CDR3 DNA (partial): TGTGCCAGTACTGTCTTCGTCGCGGGAGTATCGCACAATGAG.

Remarks on this clone: The read gets to within 3 residues of the CDR3 end, and the germline J gene fills in the rest. This chain connects TRBV20-1 to TRBJ2-1; the match to TRBD2 covers 9 bases. V shed 8 bases and J 9 bases; nucleotides not matched to a gene: 14. Germline V gives CDR1 DFQATT, CDR2 SNEGSKA (reference sequence). This CDR3 is built from 14 residues. CDR3 sequence reads: CSTEEIAGVSEQFF. The sequenced part of the CDR3 DNA is TGCAGTACCGAAGAAATAGCGGGAGTTAGTGAG.

As regards this clone: The read falls 3 residues short of the CDR3 end, and the missing part is taken from the germline J gene. V and J are TRBV5-6 and TRBJ1-1, with TRBD1 as a possible D gene (5 bases). The CDR3 is 14 amino acids. Germline values: CDR1 SGHDT, CDR2 YYEEEE. The germline V and J ends were trimmed by 0 bases and 0 bases, with 6 bases remaining between them. The CDR3 sequence is CASSLGGMNTEAFF. The CDR3 DNA, read in part, is TGTGCCAGCAGCTTGGGGGGCATGAACACTGAA. Together with reference TRBV5-6 and TRBJ1-1, the CDR3 gives the full variable domain: DAGVTQSPTHLIKTRGQQVTLRCSPKSGHDTVSWYQQALGQGPQFIFQYYEEEERQRGNFPDRFSGHQFPNYSSELNVNALLLGDSALYLCASSLGGMNTEAFFGQGTRLTVV.

Regarding this clone: The read terminates 3 residues before the CDR3 end, so the remaining end is supplied by the germline J gene. The rearrangement joins TRBV13 to TRBJ1-4; 10 bases match TRBD1. V lost 4 bases, J lost 4 bases, and 3 bases stayed unmatched. In germline, CDR1 is PRHDT, CDR2 FYEKMQ (reference sequence). The CDR3 length is 15 residues. CDR3 DNA, as far as it was read: TGTGCCAGCAGCTCAGGGACAGGGGTTAATGAAAAA. As protein: CASSSGTGVNEK. The whole CDR3 region reads CASSSGTGVNEKLFF.

As for this clone: The read ends 3 residues early relative to the CDR3; the germline J gene fills the gap. This chain joins TRBV19 and TRBJ1-1; the D gene is possibly TRBD1 (5 bases). The CDR3 contains 15 residues. CDR1 is LNHDA, CDR2 SQIVND, per germline (reference sequence). V dropped 6 bases and J dropped 5 bases, with 19 bases sitting between them. CDR3 DNA, as far as it was read: TGTGCCAGTAGGGAAACGCAGGGTCCGCGGACTGAA. It encodes CASRETQGPRTE. The full CDR3 protein reads CASRETQGPRTEAFF.